This T cell receptor beta chain was identified during a study of T cells after yellow fever vaccination (dated 2019 in TCRdb). For context, the study as a whole: Libraries from fractions with low cell numbers were prepared with the SMART-Seq v4 Ultra Low Input RNA kit. Bulk TCR alpha and beta repertoires were sequenced longitudinally to track T-cell clones before and after primary and booster YFV17D yellow fever vaccination. Two healthy male donors, one aged 18 to 29 and one aged 30 to 40 years, made up the cohort. Bulk PBMC replicates and cell subsets were isolated from blood drawn at multiple timepoints before and after both primary and secondary immunization.

The research as a whole found: A small fraction of clonotypes showed up in both the CD4 and CD8 compartments, probably as a result of convergent recombination. Most clones expanded after primary vaccination (around 96% of CD4 and 88% of CD8) were re-detected after the booster, suggesting that broad memory maintenance occurred. Computational filtering was required because FACS-sorted repertoires could contain abundant contaminating clonotypes from the bulk population. The secondary T-cell response was weaker than the primary response but faster, peaking on day 5 instead of day 15. Only two donors were included in the study, so the extent to which the findings can be generalized is limited.

Inclusive of the bounding cysteine and phenylalanine, the CDR3 is 12 residues long. Just CDR3 DNA is preserved here, 36 bases in frame from base 1. V gives up 2 bases and J gives up 6 bases, and the segment between their germline ends measures 8 bases. The germline V gene gives CDR1 as MGHDK and CDR2 as SYGVNS. TCR cDNA was synthesized by 5'RACE template switching, which introduced a universal primer site and unique molecular identifiers. Priming of cDNA synthesis was performed from both the TCR alpha and TCR beta constant segments. Library amplification used two PCR steps, and the second PCR step added sample barcodes and sequencing adapters. Libraries were sequenced on Illumina HiSeq 2500 (2x100 bp) or NovaSeq (2x150 bp). The authors' analysis ran thus. Demultiplexing of reads and collapsing into UMI consensus sequences were performed with MIGEC, and V(D)J alignment was carried out with MiXCR. Vaccine-responding clonotypes were identified with edgeR using replicate PBMC samples, with FDR below 0.01 and a log2 fold change above 5 up to day 15 being required. Each bulk clonotype received a CD4 or CD8 identity based on whether the sequenced CD4 or CD8 repertoire contained that clonotype at higher abundance. TCRdb reran the public reads through fastp at Q25 and MiXCR, keeping productive beta chains. Every CDR3 protein is listed once, alongside the most common genes and DNA of its rows. It is TCRdb's table, rather than the study itself, that gives the V and J calls and clone size. The table for this sample lists around 550,000 distinct CDR3 sequences; 15% to 20% of them were counted only once. The ten largest clones add up to roughly an eighth of the sample.

The treatment or condition label for this specimen denotes: live attenuated yellow fever vaccine strain. Two biological replicates of bulk PBMCs were collected at each blood-draw timepoint. PBMCs were isolated from peripheral blood using a standard Ficoll-Paque protocol. TriZol was used to extract RNA from bulk PBMCs, CD4 and CD8 fractions, and dextramer-positive and dextramer-negative fractions. Concerning this clonotype itself: Its antigen remains undetermined. No quality values exist for individual bases; no much larger clone is one base distant.

The sample in question was PBMCs, obtained 15 days after the yellow fever booster vaccination. The TCR was taken from a young man who received the YFV17D yellow fever vaccine. This sequence uses TRBV25-1 and TRBJ2-7; the D gene remains uncertain. The nucleotide sequence reads TGTGCCAGCAGTGAAAACACCCGCGAGCAGTACTTC. This translates into CASSENTREQYF.